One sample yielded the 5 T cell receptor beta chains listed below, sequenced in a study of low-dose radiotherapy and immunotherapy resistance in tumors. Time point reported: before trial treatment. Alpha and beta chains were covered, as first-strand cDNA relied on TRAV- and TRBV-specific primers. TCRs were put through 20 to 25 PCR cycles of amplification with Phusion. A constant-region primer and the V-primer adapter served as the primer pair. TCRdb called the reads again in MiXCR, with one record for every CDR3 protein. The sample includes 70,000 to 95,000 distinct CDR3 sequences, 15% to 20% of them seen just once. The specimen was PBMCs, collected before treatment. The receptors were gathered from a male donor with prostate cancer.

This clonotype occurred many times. This CDR3 reads CASSLSRNQPQHF. The CDR3 DNA follows: TGTGCCAGCAGCCTATCCCGCAATCAGCCCCAGCATTTT. V is TRBV14 and J is TRBJ1-5; D unresolved. Trimming shortened V by 4 bases and J by 2 bases, and 6 bases separated the two germline ends. The CDR3 length is 13 residues. Looked up from germline, CDR1 is SGHDN and CDR2 is FVKESK.

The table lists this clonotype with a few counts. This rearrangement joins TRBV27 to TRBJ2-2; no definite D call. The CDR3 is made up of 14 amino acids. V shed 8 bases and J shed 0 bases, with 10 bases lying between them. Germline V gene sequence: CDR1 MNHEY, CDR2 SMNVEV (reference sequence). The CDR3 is CASRAAANTGELFF. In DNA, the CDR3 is TGTGCCAGCCGGGCCGCGGCGAACACCGGGGAGCTGTTTTTT.

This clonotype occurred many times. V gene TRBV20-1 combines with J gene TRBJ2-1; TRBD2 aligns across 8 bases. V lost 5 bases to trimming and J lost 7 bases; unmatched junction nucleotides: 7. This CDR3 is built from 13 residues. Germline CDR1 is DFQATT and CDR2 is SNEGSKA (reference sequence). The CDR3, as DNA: TGCAGTGCTCCCCGGGGGGGTGAGAATGAGCAGTTCTTC. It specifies CSAPRGGENEQFF.

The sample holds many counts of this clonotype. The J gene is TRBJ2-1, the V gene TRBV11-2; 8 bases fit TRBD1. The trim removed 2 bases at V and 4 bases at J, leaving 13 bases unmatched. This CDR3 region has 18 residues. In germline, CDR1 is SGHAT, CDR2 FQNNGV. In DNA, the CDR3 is TGTGCCAGCAGCTTATTCCCCGAACCGACAGGGGATTACAATGAGCAGTTCTTC. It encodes CASSLFPEPTGDYNEQFF. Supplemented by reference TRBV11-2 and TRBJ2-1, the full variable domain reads EAGVAQSPRYKIIEKRQSVAFWCNPISGHATLYWYQQILGQGPKLLIQFQNNGVVDDSQLPKDRFSAERLKGVDSTLKIQPAKLEDSAVYLCASSLFPEPTGDYNEQFFGPGTRLTVL.

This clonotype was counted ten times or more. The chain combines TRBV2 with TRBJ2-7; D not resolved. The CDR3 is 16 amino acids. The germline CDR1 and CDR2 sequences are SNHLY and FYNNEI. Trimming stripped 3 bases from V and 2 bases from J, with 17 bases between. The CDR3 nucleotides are TGTGCCAGCAGTGATCTTGCAAGGGTAGGTCCCTACGAGCAGTACTTC. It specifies CASSDLARVGPYEQYF.